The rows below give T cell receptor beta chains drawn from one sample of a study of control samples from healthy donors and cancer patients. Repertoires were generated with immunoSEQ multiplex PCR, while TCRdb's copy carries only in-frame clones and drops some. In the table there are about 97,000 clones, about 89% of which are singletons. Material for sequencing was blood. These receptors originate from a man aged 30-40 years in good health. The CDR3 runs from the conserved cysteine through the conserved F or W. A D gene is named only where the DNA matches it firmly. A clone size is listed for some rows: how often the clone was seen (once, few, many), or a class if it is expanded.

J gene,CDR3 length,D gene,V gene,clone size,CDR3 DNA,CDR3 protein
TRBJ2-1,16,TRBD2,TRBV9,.,TGTGCCAGCAGCGTAGAAGGACTAGCGTACTACAATGAGCAGTTCTTC,CASSVEGLAYYNEQFF
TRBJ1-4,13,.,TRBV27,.,TGTGCCAGCAGCTCAGTTGGGGTTGCAAAACTGTTTTTT,CASSSVGVAKLFF
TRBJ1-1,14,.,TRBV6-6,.,TGTGCCAGCAGTTACGGACACAAGAACACTGAAGCTTTCTTT,CASSYGHKNTEAFF
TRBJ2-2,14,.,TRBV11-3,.,TGTGCCAGCCTCGCCCGGGGGCACACCGGGGAGCTGTTTTTT,CASLARGHTGELFF
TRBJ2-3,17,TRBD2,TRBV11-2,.,TGTGCCAGCAGCTTAGGTGTGCTAGCGGGGGGAGTGGATACGCAGTATTTT,CASSLGVLAGGVDTQYF
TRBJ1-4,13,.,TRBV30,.,TGTGCCTCCCGAAACCAGGGAGATGAAAAACTGTTTTTT,CASRNQGDEKLFF
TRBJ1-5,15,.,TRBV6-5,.,TGTGCCAGCAGTTACCCCCGGCCCAGCAATCAGCCCCAGCATTTT,CASSYPRPSNQPQHF
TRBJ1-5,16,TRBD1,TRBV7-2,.,TGTGCCAGCAGCCAGTCCCGGGACAGTCGCAATCAGCCCCAGCATTTT,CASSQSRDSRNQPQHF
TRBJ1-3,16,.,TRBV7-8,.,TGTGCCAGCAGCTTAAGGGCGAAACAGGGCCGAAACACCATATATTTT,CASSLRAKQGRNTIYF
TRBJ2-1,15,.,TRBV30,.,TGTGCCTGGAGTAAGGGGGGGTTGATTAACAATGAGCAGTTCTTC,CAWSKGGLINNEQFF
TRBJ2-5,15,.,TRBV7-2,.,TGTGCCAGCAGCCGCTGGGGCTTGGGGATGGAGACCCAGTACTTC,CASSRWGLGMETQYF
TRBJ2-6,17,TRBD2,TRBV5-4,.,TGTGCCAGCAGCTTGATCGGGGGGGCTTCTGGGGCCAACGTCCTGACTTTC,CASSLIGGASGANVLTF
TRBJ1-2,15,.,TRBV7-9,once,TGTGCCAGCAGCTCGACCGTTAGTGGGTTCTATGGCTACACCTTC,CASSSTVSGFYGYTF
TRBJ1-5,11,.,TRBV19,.,TGTGCCAGTAGAAGCAATCAGCCCCAGCATTTT,CASRSNQPQHF
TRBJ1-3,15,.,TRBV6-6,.,TGTGCCAGCAGTTCCCCACAGAGCTCTGGAAACACCATATATTTT,CASSSPQSSGNTIYF
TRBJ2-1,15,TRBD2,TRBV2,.,TGTGCCAGCAGGCCGACTAGCGGACTATTCAATGAGCAGTTCTTC,CASRPTSGLFNEQFF
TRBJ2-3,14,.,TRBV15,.,TGTGCCACCAGCTTACGGAGAGGCACAGATACGCAGTATTTT,CATSLRRGTDTQYF
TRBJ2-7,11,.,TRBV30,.,TGTGCCTGCCACCAGGGCTACGAGCAGTACTTC,CACHQGYEQYF
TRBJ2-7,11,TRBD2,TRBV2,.,TGTGCCAGCACTACCCCGGGACTACCATACTTC,CASTTPGLPYF
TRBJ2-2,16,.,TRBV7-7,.,TGTGCCAGCAGCTTGGGCAGAGTAGCGAACACCGGGGAGCTGTTTTTT,CASSLGRVANTGELFF
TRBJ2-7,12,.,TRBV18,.,TGTGCCAGCTCAAGGCAGAGCTACGAGCAGTACTTC,CASSRQSYEQYF
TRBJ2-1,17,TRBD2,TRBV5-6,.,TGTGCCAGCAGCGACTTACTAGCGGGAGGATCCTACAATGAGCAGTTCTTC,CASSDLLAGGSYNEQFF
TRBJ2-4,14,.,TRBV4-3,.,TGCGCCAGCAGCCAAGAAAACCGGAAAAACATTCAGTACTTC,CASSQENRKNIQYF
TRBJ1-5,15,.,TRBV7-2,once,TGTGCCAGCAGCCCCGGTCCAGATAGCAATCAGCCCCAGCATTTT,CASSPGPDSNQPQHF
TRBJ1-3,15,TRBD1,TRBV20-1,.,TGCAGTGCTAGTTTACTCGGACAGGGGGTAAACACCATATATTTT,CSASLLGQGVNTIYF
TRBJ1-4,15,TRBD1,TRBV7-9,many,TGTGCCAGCAGCAGGACAGGGAGAGTAAATGAAAAACTGTTTTTT,CASSRTGRVNEKLFF
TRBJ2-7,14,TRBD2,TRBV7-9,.,TGTGCCAGCAGCAGGGCGGGAGGGCCGTACGAGCAGTACTTC,CASSRAGGPYEQYF
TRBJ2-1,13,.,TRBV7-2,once,TGTGCCAGCAGCTTAACCATTGTCCATGAGCAGTTCTTC,CASSLTIVHEQFF
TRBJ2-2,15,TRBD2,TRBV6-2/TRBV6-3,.,TGTGCCAGCAGCTATACTAGCGGGGGCACCGGGGAGCTGTTTTTT,CASSYTSGGTGELFF